A selection of T cell receptor beta chains follows, all from one sample in a study of T cell responses to AZD1222 COVID-19 vaccine. Only in-frame clones appear in the TCRdb table, and some are missing; sequencing was by immunoSEQ multiplex PCR. The data contain over 130,000 clones, about 90% of them singletons. Sequencing was performed on peripheral blood, taken 28 days after the second AZD1222 dose. Every receptor here comes from an adult who received the AZD1222 COVID-19 vaccine. The CDR3 runs from the conserved cysteine through the conserved F or W. A D gene is named only where the DNA matches it firmly. The size of a clone is reported for some rows only, either as once, few or many, or as a class for expanded clones.

CDR3aa: CASSLGTRRGQPQHF; CDR3nt: TGTGCCAGCAGCCTCGGGACTCGCAGGGGTCAGCCCCAGCATTTT; v_gene: TRBV4-2; j_gene: TRBJ1-5; abundance: .; d_gene: .
CDR3aa: CASSIDQSTEAFF; CDR3nt: TGTGCCAGTAGTATAGATCAAAGCACTGAAGCTTTCTTT; v_gene: TRBV19; j_gene: TRBJ1-1; abundance: .; d_gene: .
CDR3aa: CATSDSRNNYGYTF; CDR3nt: TGTGCCACCAGTGATTCTCGGAATAACTATGGCTACACCTTC; v_gene: TRBV24-1; j_gene: TRBJ1-2; abundance: .; d_gene: .
CDR3aa: CASSLREGNGYTF; CDR3nt: TGTGCCAGCAGTTTAAGGGAGGGAAATGGCTACACCTTC; v_gene: TRBV28; j_gene: TRBJ1-2; abundance: .; d_gene: .
CDR3aa: CASSQKEGKDEKLFF; CDR3nt: TGTGCCAGTAGCCAGAAGGAGGGGAAGGATGAAAAACTGTTTTTT; v_gene: TRBV19; j_gene: TRBJ1-4; abundance: .; d_gene: .
CDR3aa: CASSFTSGGLRETQYF; CDR3nt: TGCGCCAGCAGCTTCACTAGCGGGGGGCTGAGGGAGACCCAGTACTTC; v_gene: TRBV5-1; j_gene: TRBJ2-5; abundance: .; d_gene: TRBD2
CDR3aa: CASSQIGRATVGYTF; CDR3nt: TGCGCCAGCAGCCAAATAGGTCGGGCCACCGTAGGCTACACCTTC; v_gene: TRBV4-1; j_gene: TRBJ1-2; abundance: once; d_gene: .
CDR3aa: CASSLANNEQFF; CDR3nt: TGTGCCAGCAGCTTGGCTAACAATGAGCAGTTCTTC; v_gene: TRBV13; j_gene: TRBJ2-1; abundance: .; d_gene: .
CDR3aa: CASSPYAGPRQPQHF; CDR3nt: TGTGCCAGCAGTCCCTATGCGGGGCCCCGCCAGCCCCAGCATTTT; v_gene: TRBV6-6; j_gene: TRBJ1-5; abundance: .; d_gene: .
CDR3aa: CAWSGTGGSEQYF; CDR3nt: TGTGCCTGGTCCGGGACAGGGGGTTCCGAGCAGTACTTC; v_gene: TRBV30; j_gene: TRBJ2-7; abundance: .; d_gene: TRBD1
CDR3aa: CASSSQVSEEQFF; CDR3nt: TGTGCCAGCAGTTCACAGGTGAGCGAGGAGCAGTTCTTC; v_gene: TRBV7-9; j_gene: TRBJ2-1; abundance: once; d_gene: .
CDR3aa: CATSRVRGNQPQHF; CDR3nt: TGTGCCACCAGCAGAGTCCGGGGAAATCAGCCCCAGCATTTT; v_gene: TRBV15; j_gene: TRBJ1-5; abundance: once; d_gene: .
CDR3aa: CASSTLGSRTLSGANVLTF; CDR3nt: TGTGCCAGCAGCACGCTAGGGTCACGGACCCTCTCTGGGGCCAACGTCCTGACTTTC; v_gene: TRBV21-1; j_gene: TRBJ2-6; abundance: once; d_gene: .
CDR3aa: CASSSRRGGHEQFF; CDR3nt: TGTGCCAGCAGTTCCCGCCGCGGGGGTCATGAGCAGTTCTTC; v_gene: TRBV28; j_gene: TRBJ2-1; abundance: .; d_gene: TRBD2
CDR3aa: CASRLANRQSHLGNYGYTF; CDR3nt: TGTGCAAGTCGCTTAGCGAATCGACAGTCTCATTTGGGTAACTATGGCTACACCTTC; v_gene: TRBV12-2; j_gene: TRBJ1-2; abundance: .; d_gene: .
CDR3aa: CASSLLLGTGNTEAFF; CDR3nt: TGTGCCAGCAGCCTACTCTTAGGGACGGGAAACACTGAAGCTTTCTTT; v_gene: TRBV28; j_gene: TRBJ1-1; abundance: .; d_gene: .
CDR3aa: CAWTRKGFGTNEKLFF; CDR3nt: TGTGCCTGGACCCGTAAAGGGTTTGGAACTAATGAAAAACTGTTTTTT; v_gene: TRBV30; j_gene: TRBJ1-4; abundance: .; d_gene: .
CDR3aa: CASSSGRATDTQYF; CDR3nt: TGTGCCAGCAGTAGCGGGAGGGCCACAGATACGCAGTATTTT; v_gene: TRBV27; j_gene: TRBJ2-3; abundance: .; d_gene: TRBD2
CDR3aa: CASSSGLARSDTQYF; CDR3nt: TGTGCCAGCAGCTCCGGACTAGCAAGGTCAGATACGCAGTATTTT; v_gene: TRBV5-8; j_gene: TRBJ2-3; abundance: .; d_gene: TRBD2
CDR3aa: CASSEVVGEQYF; CDR3nt: TGTGCCAGCAGTGAAGTGGTGGGGGAGCAGTACTTC; v_gene: TRBV2; j_gene: TRBJ2-7; abundance: .; d_gene: .
CDR3aa: CASSLETGTGVGEKLFF; CDR3nt: TGTGCCAGCAGCTTAGAAACCGGGACAGGGGTCGGTGAAAAACTGTTTTTT; v_gene: TRBV7-6; j_gene: TRBJ1-4; abundance: .; d_gene: TRBD1
CDR3aa: CSVGGFTNEKLFF; CDR3nt: TGCAGCGTTGGGGGGTTCACGAATGAAAAACTGTTTTTT; v_gene: TRBV29-1; j_gene: TRBJ1-4; abundance: .; d_gene: .
CDR3aa: CASSSVGQKGSSYNSPLHF; CDR3nt: TGTGCCAGCAGCTCGGTGGGTCAGAAGGGGAGCTCCTATAATTCACCCCTCCACTTT; v_gene: TRBV5-8; j_gene: TRBJ1-6; abundance: .; d_gene: .
CDR3aa: CASRVRGRTEAFF; CDR3nt: TGTGCCAGCAGGGTAAGGGGCCGCACTGAAGCTTTCTTT; v_gene: TRBV6-5; j_gene: TRBJ1-1; abundance: .; d_gene: .
CDR3aa: CASSIRDRGLTNEKLFF; CDR3nt: TGTGCCAGCAGCATCCGGGACAGGGGGCTAACTAATGAAAAACTGTTTTTT; v_gene: TRBV7-9; j_gene: TRBJ1-4; abundance: .; d_gene: TRBD1
CDR3aa: CASSLEVQSNSPLHF; CDR3nt: TGCGCCAGCAGCTTGGAAGTACAGTCTAATTCACCCCTCCACTTT; v_gene: TRBV5-1; j_gene: TRBJ1-6; abundance: .; d_gene: .
CDR3aa: CASSGPGRESGNTIYF; CDR3nt: TGTGCCAGCAGTGGCCCTGGGAGGGAGTCCGGAAACACCATATATTTT; v_gene: TRBV2; j_gene: TRBJ1-3; abundance: .; d_gene: .
CDR3aa: CASSQDSGALSYNEQFF; CDR3nt: TGCGCCAGCAGCCAAGATAGCGGGGCCCTCTCCTACAATGAGCAGTTCTTC; v_gene: TRBV4-3; j_gene: TRBJ2-1; abundance: .; d_gene: TRBD2
CDR3aa: CASSQDQVGVIKETQYF; CDR3nt: TGTGCCAGCAGCCAAGATCAAGTGGGGGTCATTAAAGAGACCCAGTACTTC; v_gene: TRBV4-2; j_gene: TRBJ2-5; abundance: .; d_gene: .
CDR3aa: CASSFQAGRRTYNEQFF; CDR3nt: TGCGCCAGCAGCTTCCAAGCCGGGAGGCGAACCTACAATGAGCAGTTCTTC; v_gene: TRBV5-1; j_gene: TRBJ2-1; abundance: .; d_gene: TRBD2
CDR3aa: CASSLVALTNSPLHF; CDR3nt: TGTGCCAGCAGCTTAGTCGCGTTGACCAATTCACCCCTCCACTTT; v_gene: TRBV7-2; j_gene: TRBJ1-6; abundance: .; d_gene: .
CDR3aa: CSASAGQDANTGELFF; CDR3nt: TGCAGCGCCTCGGCAGGACAGGACGCTAACACCGGGGAGCTGTTTTTT; v_gene: TRBV29-1; j_gene: TRBJ2-2; abundance: .; d_gene: TRBD1
CDR3aa: CASSLTPWAGGYRNQPQHF; CDR3nt: TGCGCCAGCAGCTTGACCCCTTGGGCAGGGGGCTATCGCAATCAGCCCCAGCATTTT; v_gene: TRBV5-1; j_gene: TRBJ1-5; abundance: .; d_gene: TRBD1
CDR3aa: CASRGDLLAFF; CDR3nt: TGTGCCAGCAGGGGGGATCTGTTAGCTTTCTTT; v_gene: TRBV28; j_gene: TRBJ1-1; abundance: .; d_gene: .
CDR3aa: CASSWDRASYEQYF; CDR3nt: TGCGCCAGCAGCTGGGACAGGGCATCCTACGAGCAGTACTTC; v_gene: TRBV5-1; j_gene: TRBJ2-7; abundance: .; d_gene: TRBD1
CDR3aa: CASSERGTSGRLRQFF; CDR3nt: TGCGCCAGCAGTGAGAGGGGGACTAGCGGGAGGTTGCGGCAGTTCTTC; v_gene: TRBV10-2; j_gene: TRBJ2-1; abundance: .; d_gene: TRBD2
CDR3aa: CSASERRRDAGYNEQFF; CDR3nt: TGCAGTGCTAGTGAGAGGAGACGGGACGCGGGCTACAATGAGCAGTTCTTC; v_gene: TRBV20-1; j_gene: TRBJ2-1; abundance: .; d_gene: .
CDR3aa: CASSLDWHNEQFF; CDR3nt: TGTGCCAGCAGCCTGGACTGGCACAATGAGCAGTTCTTC; v_gene: TRBV2; j_gene: TRBJ2-1; abundance: once; d_gene: .
CDR3aa: CASSGGQNTEAFF; CDR3nt: TGTGCCAGCAGCGGGGGACAGAACACTGAAGCTTTCTTT; v_gene: TRBV5-4; j_gene: TRBJ1-1; abundance: .; d_gene: .
CDR3aa: CASSEPGQGPYLGYTF; CDR3nt: TGTGCCAGCAGTGAGCCCGGACAGGGCCCCTATTTAGGCTACACCTTC; v_gene: TRBV25-1; j_gene: TRBJ1-2; abundance: .; d_gene: TRBD1